This T cell receptor (beta chain) was found in a study of breast tumors, draining lymph nodes, adjacent tissues. Comment on this clonotype: The antigen is unknown.

CDR1 and CDR2 from the germline V gene are SNHLY and FYNNEI. After removal of 6 bases from V and 8 bases from J, the junction contained 17 bases not matched to a gene. This CDR3 comprises 16 residues. General observations from the study: Compared with basal-like, luminal-like tumors shared significantly more repertoire with nontumor tissue.

MiXCR was run by TCRdb on the multiplex PCR reads, yielding one entry per CDR3 protein. The sample contains more than 50,000 distinct CDR3 sequences, over 40% of which appear only once. This TCR came from a female donor with breast cancer. Some clones in this sample may be carry-over from other donors' samples. This sequence joins TRBV2 and TRBJ2-3; TRBD1 agrees at 7 bases. Specimen: breast tumor tissue. The CDR3 DNA sequence: TGTGCCAGCAGGCATAACAGGGGAAGGACCGGGCCTACGCAGTATTTT. This gives the protein CASRHNRGRTGPTQYF.